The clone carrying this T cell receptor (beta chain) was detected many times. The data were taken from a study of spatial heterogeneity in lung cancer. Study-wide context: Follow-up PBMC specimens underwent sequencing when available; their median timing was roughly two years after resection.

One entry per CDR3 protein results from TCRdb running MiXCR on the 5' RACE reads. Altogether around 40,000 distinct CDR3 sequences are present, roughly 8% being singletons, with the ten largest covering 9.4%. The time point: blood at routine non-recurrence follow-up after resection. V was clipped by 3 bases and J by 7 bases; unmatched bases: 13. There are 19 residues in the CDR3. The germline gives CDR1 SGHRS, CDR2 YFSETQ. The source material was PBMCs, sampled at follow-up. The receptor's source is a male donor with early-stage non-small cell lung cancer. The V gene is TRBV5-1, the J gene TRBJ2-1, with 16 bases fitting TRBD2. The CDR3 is CASSSPGTSGGVSRNEQFF. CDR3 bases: TGCGCCAGCAGCTCACCCGGGACTAGCGGGGGGGTTAGTAGAAATGAGCAGTTCTTC.